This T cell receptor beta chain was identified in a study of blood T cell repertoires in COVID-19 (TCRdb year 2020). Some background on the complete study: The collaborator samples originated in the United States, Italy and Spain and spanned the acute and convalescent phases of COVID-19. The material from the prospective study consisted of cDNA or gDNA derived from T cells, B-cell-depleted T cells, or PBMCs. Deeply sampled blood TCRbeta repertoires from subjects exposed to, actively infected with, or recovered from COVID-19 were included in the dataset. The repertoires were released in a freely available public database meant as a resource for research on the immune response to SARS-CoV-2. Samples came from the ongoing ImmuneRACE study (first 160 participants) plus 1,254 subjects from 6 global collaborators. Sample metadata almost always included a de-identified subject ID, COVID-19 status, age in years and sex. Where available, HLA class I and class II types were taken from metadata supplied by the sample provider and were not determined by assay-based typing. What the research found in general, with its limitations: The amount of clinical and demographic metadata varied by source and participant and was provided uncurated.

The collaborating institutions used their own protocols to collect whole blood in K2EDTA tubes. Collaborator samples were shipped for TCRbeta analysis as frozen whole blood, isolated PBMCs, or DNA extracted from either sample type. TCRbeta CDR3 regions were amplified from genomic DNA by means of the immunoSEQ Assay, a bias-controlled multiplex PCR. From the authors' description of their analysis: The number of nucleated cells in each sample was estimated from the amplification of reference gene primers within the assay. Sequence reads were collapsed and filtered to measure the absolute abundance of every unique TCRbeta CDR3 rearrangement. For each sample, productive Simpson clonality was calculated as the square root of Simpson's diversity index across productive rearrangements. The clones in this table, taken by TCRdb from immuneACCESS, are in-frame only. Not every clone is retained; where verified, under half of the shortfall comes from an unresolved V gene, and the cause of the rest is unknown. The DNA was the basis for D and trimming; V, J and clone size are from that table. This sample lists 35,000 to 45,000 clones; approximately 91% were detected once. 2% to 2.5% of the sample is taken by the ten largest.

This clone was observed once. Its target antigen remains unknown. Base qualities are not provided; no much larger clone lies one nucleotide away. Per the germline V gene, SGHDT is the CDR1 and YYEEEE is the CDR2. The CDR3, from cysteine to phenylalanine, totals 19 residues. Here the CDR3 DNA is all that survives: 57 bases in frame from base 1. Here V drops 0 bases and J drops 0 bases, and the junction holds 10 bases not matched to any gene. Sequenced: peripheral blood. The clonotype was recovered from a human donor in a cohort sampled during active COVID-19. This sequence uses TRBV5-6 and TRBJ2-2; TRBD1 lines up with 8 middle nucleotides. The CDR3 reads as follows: CASSLGFRGLLTNTGELFF. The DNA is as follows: TGTGCCAGCAGCTTGGGGTTCAGGGGGCTACTCACGAACACCGGGGAGCTGTTTTTT.